This entry lists 14 T cell receptor beta chains sequenced from one sample in a study of T cells in Graves' hyperthyroidism and ophthalmopathy. Amplification targeted TCR beta CDR3 regions from RNA transcripts. First-round RT-PCR targeting the TCR CDR3 was performed with the HTBI primer set. Each CDR3 protein gets one entry after TCRdb re-called the multiplex PCR reads with MiXCR. The profile covers about 200,000 distinct CDR3 sequences, with about a sixth appearing a single time and about half taken by the ten largest. Sequenced: blood. These receptors all come from a woman between 50 and 59 years old with Graves' hyperthyroidism.

This clonotype was detected a few times. The chain has TRBV7-9 and TRBJ2-7, with D maybe TRBD1 (6 bases). Germline CDR1 SEHNR, CDR2 FQNEAQ (reference sequence). V shed 2 bases and J shed 3 bases, with 11 bases lying between them. This CDR3 has 14 residues. CDR3 bases: TGTGCCAGCAGCTTATTTGGGGGCTTCTACGAGCAGTACTTC. As protein: CASSLFGGFYEQYF.

In this sample, this clonotype turned up a few times. The chain carries TRBV7-2 and TRBJ2-1; D unclear. The ends were cut back, 5 bases at V and 1 base at J, with 15 bases in the middle. This CDR3 region has 16 residues. Per the germline V gene, CDR1 is SGHTA and CDR2 is FQGNSA. The CDR3 nucleotides are TGTGCCAGCAGCCCCGTTTTGGCGCTATCCTACAATGAGCAGTTCTTC. Translation: CASSPVLALSYNEQFF.

CDR3: CSVEAFNEQFF. The DNA of the CDR3 is TGCAGCGTTGAGGCTTTCAATGAGCAGTTCTTC. The chain couples TRBV29-1 to TRBJ2-1; D is unclear. The germline CDR1 and CDR2 sequences are SQVTM and ANQGSEA. V lost 3 bases to trimming and J lost 6 bases, with 6 bases between them. The length of the CDR3 is 11 residues.

Ten or more counts support this clonotype. The chain carries TRBV28 and TRBJ1-1; D gene unclear. There are 15 residues in the CDR3. Germline loops: CDR1 MDHEN, CDR2 SYDVKM. Trimming pared 6 bases from V and 1 base from J, leaving 15 bases between. The CDR3 coding sequence is TGTGCCAGCAGCTCCGGTGGAGGGCGGAACACTGAAGCTTTCTTT. It is translated as CASSSGGGRNTEAFF.

This clonotype was picked up a small number of times. The gene calls are TRBV27 and TRBJ2-2; no reliable D call. The CDR3 totals 14 residues. The ends were cut back, 6 bases at V and 0 bases at J, with 8 bases in the middle. Germline lookup yields CDR1 MNHEY and CDR2 SMNVEV (reference sequence). The CDR3 coding sequence is TGTGCCAGCAGACTTACACCGAACACCGGGGAGCTGTTTTTT. Protein sequence: CASRLTPNTGELFF.

This clonotype was observed many times. The gene calls are TRBV20-1 and TRBJ2-7; 7 bases agree with TRBD1. J was trimmed by 3 bases and V by 2 bases; bases with no gene match: 10. Germline values: CDR1 DFQATT, CDR2 SNEGSKA (reference sequence). This CDR3 comprises 15 residues. CDR3: CSARPETGSFYEQYF. CDR3 DNA sequence: TGCAGTGCTAGACCCGAGACAGGGAGTTTCTACGAGCAGTACTTC.

There are many counts of this clonotype. The chain recombines TRBV13 with TRBJ2-3; 8 bases map to TRBD2. Germline lookup yields CDR1 PRHDT and CDR2 FYEKMQ (reference sequence). V shed 2 bases and J 2 bases; nucleotides not matched to a gene: 6. The CDR3 runs to 16 residues. CDR3 sequence (DNA): TGTGCCAGCAGCTTAAGGCAAGCGGGGGACACAGATACGCAGTATTTT. Translating gives CASSLRQAGDTDTQYF.

Details on this clonotype: The junction does not match germline at one end; this may be a read error. The genes are TRBV5-1 and TRBJ2-7; a weak D match, TRBD2 (5 bases). Germline-derived CDR1 and CDR2 are SGHRS and YFSETQ. The CDR3 is 12 residues long. The CDR3 DNA reads as TGCGCCAGCAGCTTAGGAGACTACGGGCAGTACTTC. Protein sequence: CASSLGDYGQYF.

The chain couples TRBV28 to TRBJ2-1; D possibly corresponds to TRBD2 (6 bases). With 4 bases removed from V and 1 base from J, the gap between germline ends came to 11 bases. The CDR3 has 15 amino acids. In germline, CDR1 is MDHEN, CDR2 SYDVKM. CDR3 loop: CASSSRTISYNEQFF. DNA for the CDR3: TGTGCCAGCAGTTCTCGGACTATTTCCTACAATGAGCAGTTCTTC.

Comments on this clonotype: This may arise from a read error, as a much more abundant clone is one base away. This chain links TRBV24-1 with TRBJ2-3; D is perhaps TRBD1 (5 bases). This CDR3 is 16 amino acids long. Germline values: CDR1 KGHDR, CDR2 SFDVKD. CDR3 nucleotide sequence: TGTGCCACCAGTGACCCGGGCCGGGTTAGCACAGGTACGCAGTATTTT. Encoded protein: CATSDPGRVSTGTQYF.

The rearrangement joins TRBV14 to TRBJ2-4; 10 bases are shared with TRBD2. Germline V gene lookup returns CDR1 SGHDN and CDR2 FVKESK. CDR3 length: 18 residues. J was trimmed by 4 bases and V by 4 bases; bases with no gene match: 13. The DNA for the CDR3 is TGTGCCAGCAGCCGAATGACAGGGGCTAGCGGGAGTAAAAACATTCAGTACTTC. Residues: CASSRMTGASGSKNIQYF.

The chain recombines TRBV20-1 with TRBJ2-6; D is possibly TRBD1 or TRBD2 (5 bases each). CDR1 is DFQATT, CDR2 SNEGSKA, per germline (reference sequence). The CDR3 sequence is 13 residues long. The CDR3 bases are TGCGGAACTTGGGGCGGGGGGGCCAACGTCCTGACTTTC. Translating it yields CGTWGGGANVLTF.

The table lists this clonotype with a few counts. V and J are TRBV19 and TRBJ1-2; tentative D call: TRBD1 (5 bases). Trimming removed 3 bases at V and 2 bases at J, with 10 bases between. The CDR3 sequence is 14 residues long. Germline V gene sequence: CDR1 LNHDA, CDR2 SQIVND (reference sequence). CDR3 sequence (DNA): TGTGCCAGTAGTATTTTTAAGGGGAACTATGGCTACACCTTC. As protein: CASSIFKGNYGYTF.

The chain is built from TRBV7-3 and TRBJ2-3; D unclear. The germline V gene encodes CDR1 SGHTA and CDR2 FQGTGA. Trimming took off 10 bases at V and 0 bases at J, with 14 bases between the two ends. This CDR3 contains 14 residues. The CDR3 reads CATRFQRSTDTQYF. The CDR3 DNA follows: TGTGCCACACGGTTCCAGCGCAGCACAGATACGCAGTATTTT.